This T cell receptor beta chain is from a study of breast tumors, draining lymph nodes, adjacent tissues (dated by TCRdb to 2016 to 2018). Broadly, across the study: TCR beta repertoires were compared across tumor, adjacent nontumor tissue and axillary lymph nodes obtained from breast cancer patients. In human breast cancer, the study set out to assess how tumor, surrounding tissue and draining lymph node repertoires relate to one another and whether T cells might be exchanged between them.

This clonotype was counted many times. No antigen is known for it. No much larger clone is present one base from it, and per-base qualities are unavailable. Paper-wide results and their limitations: The similarity between tumor and nontumor tissue repertoires was significantly greater in luminal-like breast cancer than in basal-like breast cancer. T-cell repertoire diversity in tumors was found to be lower than in lymph nodes but higher than in nontumor tissue, and preferential V and J gene usage was observed. The study presented the conclusion that tumor T cells originate in lymph nodes as consistent with a hypothesis, not as something directly demonstrated. A scenario in which most tumor T cells derive from the lymph node and then expand within tumor tissue was judged to be consistent with the data.

V and J lose 0 bases and 10 bases, and a span of 7 bases separates them. CDR1 and CDR2, per the germline V gene (reference sequence), are GTSNPN and SVGIG. Spanning cysteine to phenylalanine, the CDR3 consists of 12 amino acids. Kept here is only the CDR3 DNA, which spans 36 bases and is read in frame from base 1. This sample was sequenced with an Illumina HiSeq 2000. TCR beta chain libraries were generated through multiplex PCR amplification. High-throughput sequencing was used to analyze the amplified TCR beta chain products. TCRdb reran the public reads through fastp at Q25 and MiXCR, keeping productive beta chains. Each entry is one CDR3 protein sequence, shown with its most common DNA and genes. Counted in this sample were tens of thousands of distinct CDR3 sequences; approximately 45% of them appeared once. The ten largest clones add up to 10% of the sample.

The V and J genes are TRBV30 and TRBJ1-6; no D gene call is confident. Sequenced: breast tumor tissue. The receptor's source is a female donor with breast cancer. Some clones in this sample may be carry-over from other donors' samples. Here is the DNA: TGTGCCTGGAGTGTACCAAAATCACCCCTCCACTTT. It is translated as CAWSVPKSPLHF. Extended through the reference TRBV30 and TRBJ1-6 proteins, this CDR3 yields the full variable domain: SQTIHQWPATLVQPVGSPLSLECTVEGTSNPNLYWYRQAAGRGLQLLFYSVGIGQISSEVPQNLSASRPQDRQFILSSKKLLLSDSGFYLCAWSVPKSPLHFGNGTRLTVT.